This TCR beta chain was sequenced for a study of cytomegalovirus exposure and HLA in healthy donors. The CDR3 length is 13 residues. Germline-derived CDR1 and CDR2 are MNHNS and SASEGT. Trimming removed 1 base from V and 4 bases from J; junction bases left unmatched: 0. Primers included in the PCR were 60 Vbeta and 13 Jbeta primers. TCRdb's copy holds only in-frame clones and misses some; the assay was immunoSEQ multiplex PCR. The data contain around 130,000 clones, approximately 85% of them singletons. The TCR comes from a boy between 10 and 17 years old in good health and CMV-seronegative. V and J are TRBV6-1 and TRBJ1-2; 7 nucleotides line up with TRBD1. The sequencing input was PBMCs. The DNA of the CDR3 is TGTGCCAGCAGTGAAGGGACAGGCTATGGCTACACCTTC. Its translation: CASSEGTGYGYTF.